A selection of T cell receptor beta chains follows, all from one sample in a study of shared clonotypes between healthy human individuals. The repertoire was sequenced with immunoSEQ multiplex PCR; TCRdb's copy has only in-frame clones and lacks some. Here the sample spans some 1,600,000 clones, 98% being singletons. The sample taken for sequencing was naive CD4+ T cells sorted from blood. The receptors originated from a man aged 25 to 45 in good health. Both conserved end residues are part of each CDR3. A D gene is named only where the DNA matches it firmly. Part of the rows lack a size; the others show once, few, many or a class for expanded clones.

D gene,clone size,V gene,J gene,CDR3 protein,CDR3 DNA
NA,NA,TRBV7-9,TRBJ2-2,CASSARGRVAGELFF,TGTGCCAGCAGCGCCCGGGGCAGGGTGGCCGGGGAGCTGTTTTTT
TRBD2,NA,TRBV28,TRBJ2-7,CASNPLGLAGGTSYEQYF,TGTGCCAGCAATCCCCTTGGACTAGCGGGAGGGACCTCCTACGAGCAGTACTTC
TRBD2,once,TRBV6-5,TRBJ2-7,CASSRASGGSYEQYF,TGTGCCAGCAGTAGGGCTAGCGGGGGTTCCTACGAGCAGTACTTC
NA,NA,TRBV18,TRBJ1-3,CASSPPGFGNTIYF,TGTGCCAGCTCACCACCAGGGTTTGGAAACACCATATATTTT
TRBD1,NA,TRBV11-2,TRBJ2-3,CASTTFGQGVTDTQYF,TGTGCCAGCACCACTTTTGGACAGGGGGTCACAGATACGCAGTATTTT
NA,NA,TRBV11-2,TRBJ2-1,CASSLNGGEQFF,TGTGCCAGCAGCTTAAACGGAGGTGAGCAGTTCTTC
NA,NA,TRBV28,TRBJ1-6,CATRGSYNSPLHF,TGTGCCACTAGGGGTTCCTATAATTCACCCCTCCACTTT
NA,NA,TRBV6-5,TRBJ2-1,CASSGGLGGLNEQFF,TGTGCCAGCAGTGGCGGACTAGGGGGGTTAAATGAGCAGTTCTTC
NA,NA,TRBV2,TRBJ2-7,CASSTPRLQYF,TGTGCCAGCAGCACTCCGCGCTTGCAGTACTTC
NA,NA,TRBV27,TRBJ1-2,CATSTGPAYGYTF,TGTGCCACTTCGACGGGTCCGGCCTATGGCTACACCTTC
TRBD2,NA,TRBV27,TRBJ2-7,CASRRLAGGPWEQYF,TGTGCCAGCAGACGGCTAGCGGGAGGGCCATGGGAGCAGTACTTC
TRBD2,NA,TRBV5-1,TRBJ2-3,CASSALAGEGDTQYF,TGCGCCAGCAGCGCGCTAGCGGGAGAGGGGGATACGCAGTATTTT